The 30 T cell receptor beta chains below come from one sample, sequenced in a study of shared clonotypes between healthy human individuals. Repertoires were generated with immunoSEQ multiplex PCR, while TCRdb's copy carries only in-frame clones and drops some. Here the sample spans hundreds of thousands of clones, 95% to 97% being singletons. The sample taken for sequencing was memory CD8+ T cells sorted from blood. The subset denotes: CD45RO+ cells pooled with CCR7-negative TemRA cells. The receptors stem from a man aged 25-45 years in good health.

This chain links TRBV7-2 with TRBJ2-1; D is ambiguous. The germline V and J ends were trimmed by 2 bases and 0 bases, with 5 bases remaining between them. Per the germline V gene, CDR1 is SGHTA and CDR2 is FQGNSA. The CDR3 runs 14 residues. Written as DNA, the CDR3 is TGTGCCAGCAGCTTAACGGCCTCCTACAATGAGCAGTTCTTC. Amino acids: CASSLTASYNEQFF.

The chain employs TRBV28 and TRBJ2-7; 10 bases line up with TRBD2. The trim removed 5 bases at V and 2 bases at J, leaving 6 bases unmatched. Germline values: CDR1 MDHEN, CDR2 SYDVKM. The CDR3 is 15 residues long. Written as DNA, the CDR3 is TGTGCCAGCAGTAATCTAGCGGGAGTTGCCTACGAGCAGTACTTC. It specifies CASSNLAGVAYEQYF.

The chain has TRBV7-2 and TRBJ2-3, with a possible D match to TRBD2 (5 bases). Between the trimmed V and J ends, which lost 5 bases and 2 bases, there was a span of 14 bases. Per germline, CDR1 SGHTA and CDR2 FQGNSA. CDR3 length: 15 amino acids. The CDR3 region has the DNA TGTGCCAGCAGCGATGAGGGCCGCTCCACAGATACGCAGTATTTT. Protein product: CASSDEGRSTDTQYF.

The CDR3 region is CASSRLDRTASQPQHF. Here the CDR3 DNA reads TGTGCCAGCAGCCGACTGGACAGGACCGCCAGTCAGCCCCAGCATTTT. This sequence joins TRBV7-8 and TRBJ1-5, with 7 bases fitting TRBD1. Looked up from germline, CDR1 is SGHVS and CDR2 is FQNEAQ. The CDR3 has 16 amino acids. V dropped 5 bases and J dropped 6; count of bases not matched to a gene: 13.

The rearrangement links TRBV7-2 to TRBJ2-3; 10 bases agree with TRBD2. V shed 1 base, J shed 5 bases, and the junction held 9 bases outside the gene matches. This CDR3 has 17 residues. The germline gives CDR1 SGHTA, CDR2 FQGNSA. The CDR3 DNA sequence: TGTGCCAGCAGCTTAGGAGGAGGGAGGACTAGCGGAGATACGCAGTATTTT. This gives the protein CASSLGGGRTSGDTQYF.

The V and J genes are TRBV2 and TRBJ2-3, with 11 bases fitting TRBD2. Germline V gene sequence: CDR1 SNHLY, CDR2 FYNNEI. There are 15 residues in the CDR3. The J segment lost 4 bases and the V segment lost 6 bases, leaving 6 bases of the junction unmatched. As DNA, the CDR3 is TGTGCCAGCAGCTCACTAGCGGGAGCTCCAGATACGCAGTATTTT. Residues: CASSSLAGAPDTQYF.

V is TRBV30 and J is TRBJ1-2; no firm D call. CDR1 and CDR2 from the germline V gene are GTSNPN and SVGIG (reference sequence). The germline V and J ends were trimmed by 4 bases and 6 bases, with 15 bases remaining between them. CDR3 length: 13 residues. The CDR3 nucleotides read TGTGCCTGGAATTTGGTAAACAGTGATGGCTACACCTTC. Residues: CAWNLVNSDGYTF.

The CDR3 coding sequence is TGTGCCATCAGTGAGAGAGGCCGCTCCTACGAGCAGTACTTC. This sequence encodes CAISERGRSYEQYF. The rearrangement joins TRBV10-3 to TRBJ2-7; D is undetermined. CDR1 is ENHRY, CDR2 SYGVKD, per germline. The CDR3 has 14 residues. Trimming removed 2 bases at V and 0 bases at J, with 8 bases between.

The chain couples TRBV28 to TRBJ1-4; 12 nucleotides agree with TRBD1. V shed 7 bases and J 7 bases; nucleotides not matched to a gene: 13. This CDR3 has 17 amino acids. Germline V gives CDR1 MDHEN, CDR2 SYDVKM. The CDR3 bases are TGTGCCAGCACCATGGGACAGGGGGCATCTAAAGGTGAAAAACTGTTTTTT. Its protein product is CASTMGQGASKGEKLFF.

This chain connects TRBV15 to TRBJ2-2, with D tentatively TRBD1 (6 bases). Germline values: CDR1 LNHNV, CDR2 YYDKDF (reference sequence). The CDR3 spans 15 residues. V lost 3 bases and J lost 2, with 10 bases in between. CDR3 in amino acids: CATSRGTPNTGELFF. In DNA, the CDR3 is TGTGCCACCAGCAGGGGGACACCTAACACCGGGGAGCTGTTTTTT.

V is TRBV27 and J is TRBJ2-7, with TRBD2 identical over 14 bases. The CDR3 is 17 residues long. CDR1 is MNHEY, CDR2 SMNVEV, per germline (reference sequence). The junction had 9 bases not matched to a gene; V was cut back by 5 bases and J by 3 bases. The CDR3 bases are TGTGCCAGCAGTCCCGGACTAGCGGGAGGTTCTCTCTACGAGCAGTACTTC. It translates to CASSPGLAGGSLYEQYF.

This clone was counted once. The chain couples TRBV5-6 to TRBJ1-3; D remains unclear. Trimming pared 0 bases from V and 4 bases from J, leaving 5 bases between. CDR1 and CDR2 from the germline V gene are SGHDT and YYEEEE. This CDR3 has 13 amino acids. The chain's CDR3 is CASSLVEGNTIYF. The CDR3 region has the DNA TGTGCCAGCAGCTTGGTGGAGGGAAACACCATATATTTT.

The rearrangement links TRBV5-6 to TRBJ2-1, with 13 bases matching TRBD2. The CDR3 length is 17 residues. The germline CDR1 and CDR2 sequences are SGHDT and YYEEEE. Trimming took 5 bases from V and 7 from J; bases not matched to a gene: 12. The CDR3 DNA reads TGTGCCAGCAGAGAATTTTGGACTAGCGGGAGCGAGAATGAGCAGTTCTTC. Its translation: CASREFWTSGSENEQFF.

This chain connects TRBV5-6 to TRBJ2-2; possibly TRBD2 for D (6 bases). Germline values: CDR1 SGHDT, CDR2 YYEEEE. The CDR3 covers 14 residues. The V end was cut by 0 bases, the J end by 4 bases, with 7 bases between. CDR3 nucleotides: TGTGCCAGCAGCTTGGAACTAGCCACCGGGGAGCTGTTTTTT. It yields the protein CASSLELATGELFF.

This rearrangement joins TRBV2 to TRBJ2-7; D unclear. V lost 6 bases and J 6 bases, leaving 0 bases between the germline ends. The CDR3 contains 8 residues. Germline lookup yields CDR1 SNHLY and CDR2 FYNNEI. The CDR3 sequence: CASSEQYF. The DNA of the CDR3 is TGTGCCAGCAGCGAGCAGTACTTC.

V and J are TRBV7-2 and TRBJ2-3; 8 bases line up with TRBD2. Trimming removed 1 base from V and 0 bases from J; junction bases left unmatched: 3. CDR1 SGHTA and CDR2 FQGNSA come from the germline V gene. The CDR3 extends over 16 amino acids. The CDR3 coding sequence is TGTGCCAGCAGCTTAGATAGCGGGGCTAGCACAGATACGCAGTATTTT. Protein sequence: CASSLDSGASTDTQYF. Complete variable domain (other parts from reference TRBV7-2 and TRBJ2-3): GAGVSQSPSNKVTEKGKDVELRCDPISGHTALYWYRQSLGQGLEFLIYFQGNSAPDKSGLPSDRFSAERTGGSVSTLTIQRTQQEDSAVYLCASSLDSGASTDTQYFGPGTRLTVL.

The chain links TRBV6-1 to TRBJ2-5; 8 bases match TRBD2. The length of the CDR3 is 14 residues. V was pared by 10 bases and J by 4 bases, with 11 bases of the junction left unmatched. From germline, CDR1 is MNHNS and CDR2 SASEGT. Written as DNA, the CDR3 is TGTGCCATAACAGCGGGAGAGGACGGAGAGACCCAGTACTTC. Translating gives CAITAGEDGETQYF.

CDR3 nucleotide sequence: TGTGCCAGCAGCTTAGCGGGCCCAGGGCAGAATCAGCCCCAGCATTTT. As protein: CASSLAGPGQNQPQHF. V usage is TRBV7-9 and J usage is TRBJ1-5; D perhaps matches TRBD1 (5 bases). CDR3 length: 16 amino acids. The V gene's germline CDR1 is SEHNR and CDR2 FQNEAQ (reference sequence). Deletions cut 0 bases from V and 4 bases from J, with 13 bases between.

This chain joins TRBV25-1 and TRBJ1-2; D remains ambiguous. There are 12 residues in the CDR3. V lost 2 bases and J lost 4, with 5 bases in between. Germline CDR1 and CDR2: MGHDK and SYGVNS. DNA of the CDR3: TGTGCCAGCAGTGAACAGTTCTATGGCTACACCTTC. Its translation is CASSEQFYGYTF.

The rearrangement links TRBV28 to TRBJ1-5, with TRBD1 as a possible D gene (5 bases). Per germline, CDR1 MDHEN and CDR2 SYDVKM. V was clipped by 3 bases and J by 9 bases, with 21 bases between them. The CDR3 sequence is 16 residues long. In DNA form, the CDR3 reads TGTGCCAGCAGTTTTATACGGTCAGGGTTGTCATCGCCCCAGCATTTT. Its translation: CASSFIRSGLSSPQHF.

The J gene is TRBJ2-7, the V gene TRBV7-8; 9 bases map to TRBD2. The trim removed 2 bases at V and 6 bases at J, leaving 11 bases unmatched. The germline V gene encodes CDR1 SGHVS and CDR2 FQNEAQ. The CDR3 runs to 16 residues. This CDR3 reads CASSLLGGGRAGEQYF. The DNA for the CDR3 is TGTGCCAGCAGCTTACTCGGCGGCGGGAGGGCGGGCGAGCAGTACTTC.

This sequence joins TRBV27 and TRBJ2-2; D might be TRBD1 (5 bases). Germline-derived CDR1 and CDR2 are MNHEY and SMNVEV (reference sequence). This CDR3 region has 14 residues. V was cut by 2 bases and J by 8 bases, with 12 bases left in between. CDR3 sequence: CASSLLGLGGELFF. CDR3 sequence (DNA): TGTGCCAGCAGTTTACTGGGGCTTGGAGGGGAGCTGTTTTTT.

This chain links TRBV5-8 with TRBJ1-2, with no clear D. The CDR3 runs 11 residues. V lost 1 base and J 8 bases, leaving 6 bases between the germline ends. Germline V gene lookup returns CDR1 SGHTS and CDR2 YDEGEE. CDR3 loop: CASSLREGYTF. The CDR3 bases are TGTGCCAGCAGCTTGCGTGAAGGCTACACCTTC. The complete variable domain, with remaining parts taken from reference TRBV5-8 and TRBJ1-2, reads EAGVTQSPTHLIKTRGQQATLRCSPISGHTSVYWYQQALGLGLQFLLWYDEGEERNRGNFPPRFSGRQFPNYSSELNVNALELEDSALYLCASSLREGYTFGSGTRLTVV.

The chain employs TRBV6-1 and TRBJ2-7, with D possibly being TRBD2 (5 bases). This CDR3 region has 12 residues. With 6 bases removed from V and 7 bases from J, the gap between germline ends came to 13 bases. The V gene's germline CDR1 is MNHNS and CDR2 SASEGT. The CDR3 here is CASRRASREQYF. In nucleotides, the CDR3 is TGTGCCAGCAGGCGGGCTAGCAGGGAGCAGTACTTC.

The rearrangement joins TRBV30 to TRBJ1-4; tentatively, D is TRBD1 (6 bases). Trimming cost V 6 bases and J 4 bases, with 12 bases left between them. Per germline, CDR1 GTSNPN and CDR2 SVGIG (reference sequence). The CDR3 runs to 13 residues. The CDR3 DNA is TGTGCCTGTTCTGGACAGTTTAATGAAAAACTGTTTTTT. Protein product: CACSGQFNEKLFF.

The V and J genes are TRBV10-3 and TRBJ2-7; D remains ambiguous. Looked up from germline, CDR1 is ENHRY and CDR2 is SYGVKD. CDR3 size: 12 residues. Between the trimmed V and J ends, which lost 2 bases and 2 bases, there was a span of 4 bases. The chain's CDR3 is CAISEITYEQYF. In nucleotides, the CDR3 is TGTGCCATCAGTGAGATTACCTACGAGCAGTACTTC.

The sample holds one count of this clone. This sequence joins TRBV30 and TRBJ1-3, with D possibly being TRBD1 (6 bases). The CDR3 is 15 residues long. CDR1 is GTSNPN and CDR2 is SVGIG in the germline V gene (reference sequence). Trimming removed 2 bases from V and 4 bases from J, with 15 bases in between. CDR3 sequence: CAWSFMGHLGNTIYF. The DNA of the CDR3 is TGTGCCTGGAGTTTCATGGGACACCTAGGAAACACCATATATTTT.

The gene calls are TRBV21-1 and TRBJ2-3; the table's D call of TRBD2 was not tested on the DNA. TRBV21-1 is classified as a pseudogene. The CDR3 totals 22 residues. DNA of the CDR3: TGTGCCAGCAGCAAATCTGGGGTAGCGGGAGCACGAGGTTTAGAGCGCACAGATACGCAGTATTTT. Translation gives CASSKSGVAGARGLERTDTQYF.

This clone was picked up one time. The genes are TRBV5-5 and TRBJ2-7; 8 positions agree with TRBD2. Germline loops: CDR1 SGHKS, CDR2 YYEKEE (reference sequence). With 4 bases clipped from V and 5 bases from J, the junction kept 11 bases outside the gene matches. There are 15 residues in the CDR3. Here the CDR3 reads CASSPWIAGPNEQYF. CDR3 DNA sequence: TGTGCCAGCAGCCCCTGGATAGCGGGACCCAACGAGCAGTACTTC.

Points on this clone: This same CDR3 is encoded by further DNA sequences in the sample. The chain combines TRBV30 with TRBJ2-3; tentative D call: TRBD1 (5 bases). V lost 0 bases and J lost 6, with 7 bases in between. CDR1 and CDR2 (germline): GTSNPN, SVGIG (reference sequence). This CDR3 has 12 residues. CDR3 residues: CAWSVQGDTQYF. The CDR3 DNA follows: TGTGCCTGGAGTGTGCAGGGTGATACGCAGTATTTT. Based on the CDR3 plus reference TRBV30 and TRBJ2-3, the full variable domain is SQTIHQWPATLVQPVGSPLSLECTVEGTSNPNLYWYRQAAGRGLQLLFYSVGIGQISSEVPQNLSASRPQDRQFILSSKKLLLSDSGFYLCAWSVQGDTQYFGPGTRLTVL.